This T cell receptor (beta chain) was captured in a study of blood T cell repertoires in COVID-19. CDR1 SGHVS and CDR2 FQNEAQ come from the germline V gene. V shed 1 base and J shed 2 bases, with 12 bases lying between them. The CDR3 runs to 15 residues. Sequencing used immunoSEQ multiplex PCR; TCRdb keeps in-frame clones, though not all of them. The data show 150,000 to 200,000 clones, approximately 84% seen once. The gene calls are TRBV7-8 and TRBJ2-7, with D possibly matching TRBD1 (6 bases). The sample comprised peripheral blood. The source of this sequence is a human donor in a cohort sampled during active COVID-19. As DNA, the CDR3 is TGTGCCAGCAGCTTAGGATCGACAGGTCCCTACGAGCAGTACTTC. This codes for CASSLGSTGPYEQYF.